This TCR beta chain was captured by sequencing in a study of T cell repertoires in cytomegalovirus infection. As for the study in general: The public TCR beta signatures pointed to both CMV infection and matching HLA type.

Via MiXCR, TCRdb re-called the reads, giving one row per CDR3 protein. The top ten hold over 10% of the sample, which has roughly 990,000 distinct CDR3 sequences, approximately 30% seen once. Study results and limitations: People with CMV and the relevant HLA were identified by cumulative public TCR beta family frequency.

In this sample, this clonotype turned up a few times. Its matching antigen is unknown. The CDR3 contains 14 residues. The J segment lost 4 bases and the V segment lost 6 bases, leaving 8 bases of the junction unmatched. The receptor was derived from a human donor in good health (CMV status not recorded). Some clones in this sample may be carry-over from other donors' samples. The starting material was cultured CD8+ T cells from PBMCs, obtained from culture after CMV antigen stimulation. This chain joins TRBV23-1 and TRBJ1-2; 7 bases are a match to TRBD1. TRBV23-1 is designated an ORF whose function remains uncertain. The CDR3 sequence: CASRDGTDLYGYTF. The CDR3 bases are TGCGCCAGCAGGGATGGGACAGACCTCTATGGCTACACCTTC.